The present entry profiles one T cell receptor (beta chain) with its context. The antigen is unknown. The data were produced by immunoSEQ multiplex PCR, yet TCRdb's version contains in-frame clones alone and is incomplete. The repertoire holds roughly 97,000 clones, with approximately 89% as singletons. This specimen belongs to a study of T cell responses to AZD1222 COVID-19 vaccine. Study details: Second doses were pooled across both intervals (about 4 or about 12 weeks).

The study's findings and limits: The study found vaccine-associated CD4 TCRs spanning spike, dominant at 160-218 and 743-854. The sample set comprised mostly white British donors with more females, and clonal diversity was possibly underestimated.

This receptor was taken from an adult in good health. The sample consisted of peripheral blood, taken on day 0 of AZD1222 vaccination.

CDR3 DNA: TGTGCCAGCAGCCCGACAGGGCTAAGGACCGGGGAGCTGTTTTTT. Protein sequence: CASSPTGLRTGELFF. The J gene is TRBJ2-2, the V gene TRBV11-3; 7 bases line up with TRBD1. Germline loops: CDR1 SGHNT, CDR2 YENEEA. The V and J ends lost 5 bases and 5 bases, in that order; junction bases with no gene match: 8. This CDR3 contains 15 residues.